This TCR beta chain was obtained from a study of blood T cell repertoires in COVID-19. Background on the study: The samples span acute and convalescent COVID-19 from the United States, Italy and Spain.

In the study's own analysis: The authors estimated nucleated cell counts from reference gene primer amplification. Clones were read by immunoSEQ multiplex PCR, and TCRdb kept only the in-frame ones, dropping some. V and J calls and clone size come straight from that table; D and trimming were deduced from the DNA. The sample has about 63,000 clones, 79% seen once. Germline V CDR1 and CDR2: MNHEY, SVGAGI. The CDR3 contains 15 residues. Germline trimming cut 11 bases from V and 4 bases from J; bases unmatched to any gene: 11. The source of this sequence is a human donor in a cohort sampled during active COVID-19. This sequence joins TRBV6-5 and TRBJ1-1; 12 bases align to TRBD1. Sequencing was done on a sample of peripheral blood. The CDR3: CAGTPGQGAITEAFF. Here the CDR3 DNA reads TGTGCCGGTACTCCGGGACAGGGGGCTATCACTGAAGCTTTCTTT.